Presented here are 24 T cell receptor beta chains from one specimen sequenced in a study of blood T cell repertoires in COVID-19. Data came from immunoSEQ multiplex PCR; TCRdb stores just in-frame clones and leaves some out. This repertoire shows around 99,000 clones, approximately 90% found once; its top ten account for approximately 6.2%. The sequenced sample was peripheral blood. Every receptor here comes from a man between 45 and 60 years old with active or convalescent COVID-19.

The chain joins TRBV5-1 to TRBJ1-4; 7 nucleotides align to TRBD1. Germline-derived CDR1 and CDR2 are SGHRS and YFSETQ. CDR3 size: 16 residues. V was pared by 0 bases and J by 8 bases, with 10 bases of the junction left unmatched. CDR3 bases: TGCGCCAGCAGCTTGGAGCGACAGGGCGTCAACGAAAAACTGTTTTTT. It specifies CASSLERQGVNEKLFF.

The rearrangement links TRBV28 to TRBJ2-3; 9 positions match TRBD2. The CDR3 has 15 residues. J lost 4 bases, V lost 7 bases, and 9 bases had no gene match. CDR1 is MDHEN, CDR2 SYDVKM, per germline. The CDR3 DNA follows: TGTGCCAGCACCCCTGCGGGAGGGTTAGCAGATACGCAGTATTTT. Its protein product is CASTPAGGLADTQYF.

By sample share, this clone is medium-sized. This chain joins TRBV28 and TRBJ1-6; D ambiguous. The CDR3 is 14 amino acids. CDR1 is MDHEN and CDR2 is SYDVKM in the germline V gene. V lost 2 bases and J lost 8, with 10 bases in between. In DNA form, the CDR3 reads TGTGCCAGCAGTTTAGTACTTTTGGATTCACCCCTCCACTTT. This gives the protein CASSLVLLDSPLHF.

V and J are TRBV28 and TRBJ1-4; 7 bases are shared with TRBD1. In germline, CDR1 is MDHEN, CDR2 SYDVKM. Losses at the gene ends were 1 base for V and 6 bases for J; bases not matched to a gene: 5. The CDR3 spans 15 residues. CDR3 bases: TGTGCCAGCAGTTTATCCGGGACAGATTATGAAAAACTGTTTTTT. Residues: CASSLSGTDYEKLFF.

The chain carries TRBV12-2 and TRBJ1-2; TRBD1, the table's D call, lacks a check against the DNA. TRBV12-2 is a pseudogene segment. This CDR3 spans 21 amino acids. In DNA, the CDR3 is TGTGCAAGTCGTTTATACCTGATATATCCGGACAGGTCGGACAGGGAGTATGGCTACACCTTC. This translates into CASRLYLIYPDRSDREYGYTF.

This chain's CDR3 is CARSSGTAPTTNEKLFF. In DNA form, the CDR3 reads TGTGCCAGAAGCAGCGGGACCGCTCCTACAACTAATGAAAAACTGTTTTTT. The chain employs TRBV5-3 and TRBJ1-4; tentatively, D is TRBD1 (5 bases). TRBV5-3 counts as an open reading frame of uncertain function. This CDR3 has 17 amino acids. Trimming removed 4 bases at V and 0 bases at J, with 16 bases between.

The genes are TRBV7-9 and TRBJ2-2; 13 nucleotides match TRBD2. Per germline, CDR1 SEHNR and CDR2 FQNEAQ (reference sequence). This CDR3 region has 16 residues. V lost 6 bases to trimming and J lost 3 bases; unmatched junction nucleotides: 4. As DNA, the CDR3 is TGTGCCAGCAGTCTAGGACTAGCGGGAGACACCGGGGAGCTGTTTTTT. It encodes CASSLGLAGDTGELFF.

This chain joins TRBV28 and TRBJ1-5; 10 nucleotides line up with TRBD1. The CDR3 has 14 amino acids. Trimming at V came to 6 bases and at J to 5 bases, leaving 4 bases not matched to a gene. The V gene's germline CDR1 is MDHEN and CDR2 SYDVKM. In DNA, the CDR3 is TGTGCCAGCAGGAAGACAGGGGGCCATCAGCCCCAGCATTTT. This codes for CASRKTGGHQPQHF.

With regard to this clone: The sample contains more than one DNA sequence encoding this CDR3. This sequence joins TRBV5-1 and TRBJ2-7; TRBD2 matches at 9 bases. Germline V gene data show CDR1 as SGHRS and CDR2 as YFSETQ. The CDR3 has 14 residues. Trimming removed 0 bases from V and 3 bases from J; junction bases left unmatched: 1. CDR3 protein: CASSLEAGGYEQYF. As DNA, the CDR3 is TGCGCCAGCAGCTTGGAAGCGGGAGGCTACGAGCAGTACTTC.

The rearrangement links TRBV7-2 to TRBJ1-3; 7 bases map to TRBD1. The V gene end was trimmed by 5 bases and the J gene end by 8 bases; junction bases not matched to a gene: 12. Per the germline V gene, CDR1 is SGHTA and CDR2 is FQGNSA. The CDR3 has 15 residues. The CDR3 region is CASSLNMDRLDTIYF. The CDR3 region has the DNA TGTGCCAGCAGCCTTAATATGGACAGGCTTGACACCATATATTTT.

The CDR3 region is CACTTGTSTDTQYF. CDR3 in DNA: TGTGCCTGTACCACCGGGACTAGCACAGATACGCAGTATTTT. The J gene is TRBJ2-3, the V gene TRBV30, with a possible D match to TRBD2 (6 bases). The CDR3 is made up of 14 amino acids. The V and J ends lost 6 bases and 0 bases respectively, with 13 bases between them. Per germline, CDR1 GTSNPN and CDR2 SVGIG (reference sequence).

This clone was observed once. The chain recombines TRBV7-2 with TRBJ2-7, with 9 nucleotides matching TRBD1. The germline gives CDR1 SGHTA, CDR2 FQGNSA. The CDR3 loop spans 14 amino acids. J lost 2 bases, V lost 4 bases, and 3 bases had no gene match. CDR3 sequence reads: CASSYGQGPYEQYF. CDR3 bases: TGTGCCAGCAGCTACGGACAGGGGCCCTACGAGCAGTACTTC. The full variable domain, completed using reference TRBV7-2 and TRBJ2-7, is GAGVSQSPSNKVTEKGKDVELRCDPISGHTALYWYRQSLGQGLEFLIYFQGNSAPDKSGLPSDRFSAERTGGSVSTLTIQRTQQEDSAVYLCASSYGQGPYEQYFGPGTRLTVT.

This clone was seen once. The chain employs TRBV2 and TRBJ1-2, with D possibly matching TRBD1 (5 bases). Germline V gene data show CDR1 as SNHLY and CDR2 as FYNNEI. There are 15 residues in the CDR3. V shed 2 bases and J shed 4 bases, with 14 bases lying between them. The CDR3, as DNA: TGTGCCAGCAGTGAACGGGGGACGGGAAGCTATGGCTACACCTTC. It encodes CASSERGTGSYGYTF.

The chain uses TRBV4-1 and TRBJ2-7, with D possibly being TRBD2 (5 bases). This CDR3 region has 16 residues. V lost 1 base to trimming and J lost 2 bases, with 15 bases between them. Germline CDR1 MGHRA, CDR2 YSYEKL. This CDR3 is CASSQVVGRDPYEQYF. CDR3 bases: TGCGCCAGCAGCCAAGTAGTTGGGAGAGACCCCTACGAGCAGTACTTC.

V usage is TRBV5-1 and J usage is TRBJ1-2, with D unresolved. This CDR3 comprises 15 residues. V lost 0 bases to trimming and J lost 7 bases, with 16 bases between them. In germline, CDR1 is SGHRS, CDR2 YFSETQ. CDR3 in DNA: TGCGCCAGCAGCTTGGCCGTCGGGGATATGCGTGGCTACACCTTC. The encoded protein is CASSLAVGDMRGYTF.

This rearrangement joins TRBV19 to TRBJ1-1, with 8 bases lining up with TRBD1. The CDR3 has 13 residues. V was pared by 5 bases and J by 7 bases, with 6 bases of the junction left unmatched. The V gene's germline CDR1 is LNHDA and CDR2 SQIVND (reference sequence). The CDR3: CASSAGQGFEAFF. In DNA form, the CDR3 reads TGTGCCAGTAGTGCAGGACAGGGCTTTGAAGCTTTCTTT.

J is TRBJ1-5 and V is TRBV30; D might be TRBD1 (6 bases). The V end was cut by 5 bases, the J end by 6 bases, with 14 bases between. Germline loops: CDR1 GTSNPN, CDR2 SVGIG (reference sequence). This CDR3 is built from 13 residues. The CDR3, as DNA: TGTGCCTGGGCTAGCCAGGGGCCTCAGCCCCAGCATTTT. Translation: CAWASQGPQPQHF.

Here the CDR3 DNA reads TGTGCCATCAGCCCAACAGGGGAGAGCAATCAGCCCCAGCATTTT. Translation: CAISPTGESNQPQHF. The gene calls are TRBV10-3 and TRBJ1-5; 7 nucleotides match TRBD1. The germline CDR1 and CDR2 sequences are ENHRY and SYGVKD. CDR3 length: 15 residues. V was clipped by 6 bases and J by 1 base; unmatched bases: 6.

This clone was observed a handful of times. This chain joins TRBV12-5 and TRBJ1-1; D perhaps matches TRBD1 (6 bases). CDR3 size: 12 residues. The V gene lost 2 bases and the J gene lost 11 bases, with 12 bases spanning the gap. The germline V gene has CDR1 LGHNT and CDR2 FRNRAP. For the CDR3, the DNA is TGTGCTAGTGGTTTGACCACGAGGGGGGCTTTCTTT. It translates to CASGLTTRGAFF.

V usage is TRBV2 and J usage is TRBJ2-5, with TRBD1 identical over 8 bases. The CDR3 is 15 residues long. Germline CDR1 reads SNHLY; CDR2 reads FYNNEI. V gave up 3 bases and J gave up 1 base; unmatched junction bases: 4. CDR3 coding DNA: TGTGCCAGCAGTGATGACAGGGGCTTCCAAGAGACCCAGTACTTC. Translation gives CASSDDRGFQETQYF.

A single count supports this clone. V is TRBV5-1 and J is TRBJ1-1; weak D call: TRBD1 (6 bases). This CDR3 comprises 13 residues. V gave up 4 bases and J gave up 6 bases, with 13 bases separating them. Germline V gene sequence: CDR1 SGHRS, CDR2 YFSETQ. The CDR3 sequence is CASSREGVSEAFF. For the CDR3, the DNA is TGCGCCAGCAGCCGAGAGGGGGTTTCTGAAGCTTTCTTT.

The chain combines TRBV6-2 or TRBV6-3 with TRBJ1-6, with D perhaps matching TRBD1 (6 bases). The V gene's germline CDR1 is MNHEY and CDR2 SVGEGT. V was shortened by 2 bases and J by 9 bases, with 11 bases between the two germline ends. The CDR3 is 14 residues long. The CDR3, as DNA: TGTGCCAGCAGTTACCCACAGGGTGGTTCACCCCTCCACTTT. It codes for CASSYPQGGSPLHF.

V and J are TRBV12-3 or TRBV12-4 and TRBJ2-7; D gene unclear. The CDR3 is made up of 13 amino acids. The V end lost 3 bases, the J end lost 7 bases, and 13 bases lay between the germline ends. The CDR3 sequence is CASSLAGRQEQYF. CDR3 bases: TGTGCCAGCAGTTTGGCAGGTAGGCAGGAGCAGTACTTC.

The CDR3: CASSYNRGSTEAFF. For the CDR3, the DNA is TGCGCCAGCAGCTACAACAGGGGTTCCACTGAAGCTTTCTTT. V and J are TRBV4-1 and TRBJ1-1; TRBD1 agrees at 7 bases. Germline-derived CDR1 and CDR2 are MGHRA and YSYEKL. J lost 4 bases, V lost 5 bases, and 7 bases had no gene match. This CDR3 is 14 amino acids long.